This TCR beta chain emerged from a study of vaccination and CD4 T cells after COVID-19. Study at large: Cellular stimulation was performed using overlapping spike peptides derived from SARS-CoV-2, HCoV-NL63, HCoV-OC43 and HCoV-229E.

V dropped 0 bases and J dropped 1 base, with 10 bases sitting between them. Germline lookup yields CDR1 SGDLS and CDR2 YYNGEE. This CDR3 has 15 amino acids. This clonotype was observed a handful of times. Its target is unknown. Sequencing of cultured CD4+ T cell DNA used the Oncomine TCR Beta short-read assay. TCRdb re-derived calls from the PCR reads in MiXCR, one entry per CDR3 protein. The sample comprises 20,000 or so distinct CDR3 sequences, roughly 71% of which are singletons, and less than 10% rests with the top ten. Treatment defined: roughly ten-day PBMC culture with coronavirus spike peptide pools or control peptides (ViraFEST assay).

This TCR derives from a human donor who had recovered from COVID-19. The V and J genes are TRBV9 and TRBJ2-5; D is unresolved. Sequenced input: CD4+ T cells from blood, cultured in vitro. CDR3 sequence (DNA): TGTGCCAGCAGCGTAGGGGTGCGCCTCCAAGAGACCCAGTACTTC. This encodes CASSVGVRLQETQYF.